The rows below give T cell receptor beta chains drawn from one sample of a study of beta chain features in type 1 diabetes. Repertoires were generated with immunoSEQ multiplex PCR, while TCRdb's copy carries only in-frame clones and drops some. This table has fewer than 250,000 clones, about 63% appearing once. The specimen sequenced was naive CD4+ T cells from blood. These receptor sequences come from a man under 40 in good health. Both conserved end residues are part of each CDR3. D genes are given only for firm matches. Not all rows give a size; the values are once, few, many and, for expanded clones, a class.

D gene	J gene	V gene	clone size	CDR3 length	CDR3 DNA	CDR3 protein
.	TRBJ2-3	TRBV12-5	.	13	TGTGCTAGTGGTCCGGGGAGCACAGATACGCAGTATTTT	CASGPGSTDTQYF
.	TRBJ1-1	TRBV20-1	once	11	TGCAGTGCCAAACCCACATCTGAAGCTTTCTTT	CSAKPTSEAFF
TRBD2	TRBJ2-1	TRBV7-2	.	16	TGTGCCAGCAGCTTAAGACTAGCGGGAGGTTACAATGAGCAGTTCTTC	CASSLRLAGGYNEQFF
TRBD1	TRBJ1-5	TRBV30	.	14	TGTGCCTGGGCGAGGACAGGGGGCCATCAGCCCCAGCATTTT	CAWARTGGHQPQHF
.	TRBJ2-3	TRBV11-2	.	15	TGTGCCAGCAGCTTAGAGGGCAGGGGCACAGATACGCAGTATTTT	CASSLEGRGTDTQYF
.	TRBJ2-2	TRBV6-5	once	13	TGTGCCAGCAGTTACACAAACACCGGGGAGCTGTTTTTT	CASSYTNTGELFF
.	TRBJ1-2	TRBV30	.	14	TGTGCCTGGAGTCGTATCGGGGCGGGCTATGGCTACACCTTC	CAWSRIGAGYGYTF
TRBD1	TRBJ2-7	TRBV29-1	few	12	TGCAGCGCAACACGGACAGGGGACGAGCAGTACTTC	CSATRTGDEQYF
TRBD2	TRBJ2-1	TRBV7-2	.	18	TGTGCCAGCAGCTTCGGGACTAGCGGGAGAAGGGGTTGGAATGAGCAGTTCTTC	CASSFGTSGRRGWNEQFF
TRBD2	TRBJ2-5	TRBV7-2	.	15	TGTGCCAGCAGCTTAGTAGCGGGCCCCCGAGAGACCCAGTACTTC	CASSLVAGPRETQYF
.	TRBJ2-1	TRBV23-1	few	14	TGCGCCAGCAGTCAATTGCGCCAGGACAATGAGCAGTTCTTC	CASSQLRQDNEQFF
TRBD2	TRBJ2-7	TRBV29-1	.	14	TGCAGCGTTCGCGGGACTAGCGGGAGCTACGAGCAGTACTTC	CSVRGTSGSYEQYF
TRBD2	TRBJ2-1	TRBV7-2	.	16	TGTGCCAGCAGCCCCCCGTCCAGCGGGGTATACAATGAGCAGTTCTTC	CASSPPSSGVYNEQFF
.	TRBJ2-7	TRBV29-1	.	12	TGCAGCGTTTGGAGGAGCTCCTACGAGCAGTACTTC	CSVWRSSYEQYF
.	TRBJ1-4	TRBV18	once	15	TGTGCCAGCTCACTTAACCGGGACGGGAATGAAAAACTGTTTTTT	CASSLNRDGNEKLFF
TRBD1	TRBJ1-1	TRBV30	.	14	TGTGCCTGGAGCCCAGACAGGGTGGACACTGAAGCTTTCTTT	CAWSPDRVDTEAFF
TRBD2	TRBJ2-7	TRBV15	.	14	TGTGCCACCAGCAGAGGAGGGACTAGCTCCGAGCAGTACTTC	CATSRGGTSSEQYF
.	TRBJ2-5	TRBV7-2	.	13	TGTGCCAGCAGCTCGGGACTCGGAGAGACCCAGTACTTC	CASSSGLGETQYF
.	TRBJ2-1	TRBV5-6	.	13	TGTGCCAGCAGCTTGATAGGGGGCAATGAGCAGTTCTTC	CASSLIGGNEQFF
TRBD1	TRBJ1-2	TRBV25-1	.	13	TGTGCCAGCAGTGAGCGGGACAGCTATGGCTACACCTTC	CASSERDSYGYTF
TRBD2	TRBJ2-3	TRBV25-1	few	16	TGTGCCAGCAGAATGAGTGCGGGGGGGCCCGCAGATACGCAGTATTTT	CASRMSAGGPADTQYF
.	TRBJ2-3	TRBV9	.	15	TGTGCCAGCTCCCTAGGGGGGCGGTCCACAGATACGCAGTATTTT	CASSLGGRSTDTQYF
TRBD2	TRBJ2-3	TRBV7-2	.	15	TGTGCCAGCAGCTTAGTCGGGACTAGTAGGGATACGCAGTATTTT	CASSLVGTSRDTQYF
TRBD1	TRBJ2-3	TRBV5-6	.	16	TGTGCCAGCAGCGAGAAATACAGGGGAAGCACAGATACGCAGTATTTT	CASSEKYRGSTDTQYF
.	TRBJ1-2	TRBV7-9	.	13	TGTGCCAGCAGCTTAGAGGGGAACTATGGCTACACCTTC	CASSLEGNYGYTF
.	TRBJ2-2	TRBV30	.	14	TGTGCCTGGACCAGAGTTGGGAACACCGGGGAGCTGTTTTTT	CAWTRVGNTGELFF
TRBD1	TRBJ2-3	TRBV9	.	14	TGTGCCAGTTCCCCCGGACAGGGTTCAGATACGCAGTATTTT	CASSPGQGSDTQYF
TRBD2	TRBJ2-7	TRBV28	.	14	TGTGCCAGCACAAAGACTAGCGGCTCCTACGAGCAGTACTTC	CASTKTSGSYEQYF
.	TRBJ2-1	TRBV29-1	.	14	TGCAGCGTTGAAAAGGGAGTACAAAACAATGAGCAGTTCTTC	CSVEKGVQNNEQFF
.	TRBJ1-5	TRBV27	.	14	TGTGCCAGCAACGAGCGGGGTATCAATCAGCCCCAGCATTTT	CASNERGINQPQHF
.	TRBJ2-3	TRBV19	.	15	TGTGCCAGTAGTATAGTAGCTGGCGGCACAGATACGCAGTATTTT	CASSIVAGGTDTQYF
.	TRBJ2-3	TRBV29-1	few	13	TGCAGCGTTGCGGGACTCATCACAGATACGCAGTATTTT	CSVAGLITDTQYF
.	TRBJ2-1	TRBV30	.	13	TGTGCCTGGAGTGTAGGACTCACCAATGAGCAGTTCTTC	CAWSVGLTNEQFF
.	TRBJ2-3	TRBV15	.	17	TGTGCCACCAGCGGCCGACGGGGCGATACCTCTACAGATACGCAGTATTTT	CATSGRRGDTSTDTQYF
.	TRBJ1-1	TRBV5-1	.	13	TGCGCCAGCAGCCCTAACAGGAACACTGAAGCTTTCTTT	CASSPNRNTEAFF
TRBD1	TRBJ2-3	TRBV5-1	.	13	TGCGCCAGCAGCTTGCAGGGGGCAGATACGCAGTATTTT	CASSLQGADTQYF
.	TRBJ2-7	TRBV7-2	.	15	TGTGCCAGCAGCTTACCCAGGGGGGGAGGTTACGAGCAGTACTTC	CASSLPRGGGYEQYF
.	TRBJ2-5	TRBV13	.	14	TGTGCCAGCAGCTTAATCGCGGCCCGGGAGACCCAGTACTTC	CASSLIAARETQYF
.	TRBJ1-2	TRBV6-5	few	13	TGTGCCAGCAGTTGGGACATCAACTATGGCTACACCTTC	CASSWDINYGYTF
.	TRBJ2-1	TRBV5-1	.	11	TGCGCCAGCAGCTTGATGGAGGAGCAGTTCTTC	CASSLMEEQFF
.	TRBJ2-3	TRBV28	.	12	TGTGCCAGCAGTTCCTCTATGGATACGCAGTATTTT	CASSSSMDTQYF